This T cell receptor beta chain is from a study of early T cells in non-severe SARS-CoV-2 infection. Across the whole study: Unpaired chains resulted from sequencing bulk RNA of unsorted whole blood. General study results and limits: Private and CD4 specificities were missed by VDJdb matching, which favored anti-spike CD8 responses.

Unique molecular identifiers were attached to individual cDNA molecules. Via MiXCR, TCRdb re-called the 5' RACE reads, giving one row per CDR3 protein. The table shows tens of thousands of distinct CDR3 sequences, with roughly an eighth occurring only once. In this sample, this clonotype turned up many times. The antigen remains undetermined. The sequencing used whole blood, collected at baseline. The receptor was isolated from an adult who was a healthcare worker with PCR-confirmed SARS-CoV-2 infection or an uninfected control (not recorded which).

The chain's CDR3 is CASSYEGRDGYTF. CDR3 bases: TGTGCCAGCAGTTACGAGGGTAGGGATGGCTACACCTTC. The rearrangement uses TRBV6-5 and TRBJ1-2, with no clear D. Germline CDR1 MNHEY, CDR2 SVGAGI. With 2 bases removed from V and 6 bases from J, the gap between germline ends came to 10 bases. The CDR3 has 13 residues.